These 12 T cell receptor beta chains were all obtained from the same sample, sequenced in a study of T-cell reconstitution after alpha-beta-depleted transplantation in children. Library preparation (for TCRbeta) was performed with unique molecular identifiers. Using its own MiXCR run on the PCR reads, TCRdb lists one record per CDR3 protein. The data contain hundreds of thousands of distinct CDR3 sequences, about 11% of them singletons. The specimen was PBMCs, collected before TCRalphabeta/CD19-depleted stem cell transplant. All receptors come from a child younger than two with acute myeloid leukemia, due to receive a stem cell transplant.

This clonotype has a count of ten or more. The chain employs TRBV12-3 or TRBV12-4 and TRBJ2-3; tentative D call: TRBD1 (6 bases). Trimming cost V 8 bases and J 6 bases, with 18 bases left between them. The CDR3 is made up of 14 amino acids. CDR3 in amino acids: CASRVAGVIDTQYF. The CDR3 DNA sequence: TGTGCCAGCCGTGTTGCAGGGGTTATTGATACGCAGTATTTT.

Many counts were recorded for this clonotype. The chain carries TRBV28 and TRBJ2-3; 11 positions match TRBD2. Germline-derived CDR1 and CDR2 are MDHEN and SYDVKM. The CDR3 sequence is 17 residues long. Unmatched junction bases numbered 9, after V lost 4 bases and J lost 3 bases. The CDR3 bases are TGTGCCAGCAGTTCCCAATTAGCGGGAGGGGGAACAGATACGCAGTATTTT. It specifies CASSSQLAGGGTDTQYF.

This clonotype was counted many times. This chain uses TRBV6-2 or TRBV6-3 with TRBJ2-1, with D possibly being TRBD2 (5 bases). The CDR3 totals 16 residues. The germline V and J ends were trimmed by 4 bases and 2 bases, with 15 bases remaining between them. Germline V gene data show CDR1 as MNHEY and CDR2 as SVGEGT. The CDR3 DNA sequence: TGTGCCAGCAGTTCACTAGAATTTAAAACCTACAATGAGCAGTTCTTC. Residues: CASSSLEFKTYNEQFF.

This clonotype came up many times. V usage is TRBV4-1 and J usage is TRBJ2-2; no reliable D call. This CDR3 comprises 16 residues. Trimming took 4 bases from V and 5 from J, leaving 17 bases between them. Germline-derived CDR1 and CDR2 are MGHRA and YSYEKL. The DNA of the CDR3 is TGCGCCAGCAGCCCCGCACCGGGTTTTTTTACCGGGGAGCTGTTTTTT. Encoded protein: CASSPAPGFFTGELFF.

At least ten counts were recorded for this clonotype. This chain joins TRBV19 and TRBJ2-1, with D possibly called TRBD1 or TRBD2 (5 bases each). This CDR3 has 17 residues. Germline V gene sequence: CDR1 LNHDA, CDR2 SQIVND (reference sequence). The V and J ends lost 2 bases and 2 bases respectively, with 16 bases between them. CDR3 protein: CASSITGTPGPYNEQFF. DNA for the CDR3: TGTGCCAGTAGTATAACCGGGACGCCGGGTCCCTACAATGAGCAGTTCTTC. The full variable domain, completed using reference TRBV19 and TRBJ2-1, is DGGITQSPKYLFRKEGQNVTLSCEQNLNHDAMYWYRQDPGQGLRLIYYSQIVNDFQKGDIAEGYSVSREKKESFPLTVTSAQKNPTAFYLCASSITGTPGPYNEQFFGPGTRLTVL.

This clonotype was observed many times. The chain has TRBV3-1 and TRBJ2-5; D may be TRBD1 or TRBD2 (5 bases each). This CDR3 has 13 amino acids. The germline V and J ends were trimmed by 2 bases and 6 bases, with 10 bases remaining between them. From germline, CDR1 is LGHDT and CDR2 YNNKEL (reference sequence). This chain's CDR3 is CASSQNGGKTQYF. The DNA for the CDR3 is TGTGCCAGCAGCCAAAATGGGGGAAAGACCCAGTACTTC.

This clonotype was seen at least ten times. The chain combines TRBV12-3 or TRBV12-4 with TRBJ2-6, with TRBD2 identical over 11 bases. The CDR3 runs to 18 residues. Trimming took 6 bases from V and 0 from J; bases not matched to a gene: 7. CDR3 region: CASRGYSGRASGANVLTF. As DNA, the CDR3 is TGTGCCAGCAGGGGGTATAGCGGGAGGGCCTCTGGGGCCAACGTCCTGACTTTC.

This clonotype has at least ten counts. This chain joins TRBV10-3 and TRBJ1-3; TRBD1 matches at 9 bases. The germline gives CDR1 ENHRY, CDR2 SYGVKD. The junction had 0 bases not matched to a gene; V was cut back by 6 bases and J by 3 bases. There are 13 residues in the CDR3. The chain's CDR3 is CAIRGQGGNTIYF. The CDR3 bases are TGTGCCATCAGGGGACAGGGTGGAAACACCATATATTTT.

This clonotype was seen more than once but under ten times. The chain combines TRBV4-1 with TRBJ1-1; TRBD1 might be the D (6 bases). V dropped 5 bases and J dropped 1 base, with 11 bases sitting between them. The CDR3 covers 14 residues. In germline, CDR1 is MGHRA, CDR2 YSYEKL. CDR3 amino acids: CASSWLTGNTEAFF. The CDR3 DNA sequence: TGCGCCAGCAGCTGGCTGACAGGGAACACTGAAGCTTTCTTT.

Note on this clonotype: A read error is likely, as this CDR3 ends without the conserved phenylalanine or tryptophan. It is unclear where the CDR3 begins or ends on the DNA, so no DNA is shown, and the CDR3 is as TCRdb lists it. The V call is TRBV2, the J call TRBJ2-2; the D call in the table, TRBD2, was not verified against the DNA. The CDR3 has 15 amino acids, counting both end residues. Germline V gene data show CDR1 as SNHLY and CDR2 as FYNNEI. The chain's CDR3 is CASSEISSVTGELLL.

This clonotype came up many times. The V and J genes are TRBV20-1 and TRBJ2-1; D unresolved. Germline CDR1 and CDR2: DFQATT and SNEGSKA (reference sequence). The V end lost 3 bases, the J end lost 1 base, and 10 bases lay between the germline ends. The CDR3 totals 14 residues. This CDR3 reads CSASARPSYNEQFF. CDR3 in DNA: TGCAGTGCTAGCGCCCGGCCTTCCTACAATGAGCAGTTCTTC.

This clonotype was observed many times. The J gene is TRBJ1-6, the V gene TRBV6-1; no reliable D call. This CDR3 spans 14 amino acids. V lost 6 bases and J lost 6, with 12 bases in between. From germline, CDR1 is MNHNS and CDR2 SASEGT. Here the CDR3 reads CASSPDLINSPLHF. The DNA for the CDR3 is TGTGCCAGCAGCCCGGACCTGATTAATTCACCCCTCCACTTT.